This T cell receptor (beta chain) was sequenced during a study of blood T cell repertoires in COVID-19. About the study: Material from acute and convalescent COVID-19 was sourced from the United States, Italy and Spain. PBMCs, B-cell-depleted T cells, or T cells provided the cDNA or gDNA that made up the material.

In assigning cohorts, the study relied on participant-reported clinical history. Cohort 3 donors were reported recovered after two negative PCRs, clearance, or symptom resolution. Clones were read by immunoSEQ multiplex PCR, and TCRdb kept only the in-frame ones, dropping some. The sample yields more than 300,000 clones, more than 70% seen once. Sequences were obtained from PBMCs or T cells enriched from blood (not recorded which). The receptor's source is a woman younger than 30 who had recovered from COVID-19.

CDR3 nucleotide sequence: TGTGCCAGCAGCAGGACAGTTAGCTCCTACGAGCAGTACTTC. This codes for CASSRTVSSYEQYF. The chain couples TRBV6-5 to TRBJ2-7; possibly TRBD1 for D (6 bases). This CDR3 is built from 14 residues. Germline V gene data show CDR1 as MNHEY and CDR2 as SVGAGI. The V gene lost 6 bases and the J gene lost 0 bases, with 12 bases spanning the gap.